The 29 T cell receptor beta chains presented below share a single source sample, sequenced in a study of blood T cell repertoires in COVID-19. Some clones are missing from TCRdb's copy, which holds only in-frame ones; the method was immunoSEQ multiplex PCR. The sample holds under 250,000 clones, roughly 86% seen once. The sample consisted of peripheral blood. These receptors came from a woman in her fifties or sixties with acute or convalescent COVID-19.

The chain has TRBV19 and TRBJ2-1; no reliable D call. Germline CDR1 is LNHDA and CDR2 is SQIVND (reference sequence). The V gene lost 2 bases and the J gene lost 1 base, with 9 bases spanning the gap. The CDR3 is 15 amino acids. CDR3 coding DNA: TGTGCCAGTAGTATACTCCCTTCTTCCTACAATGAGCAGTTCTTC. This codes for CASSILPSSYNEQFF. The whole variable domain, filled in from reference TRBV19 and TRBJ2-1, reads DGGITQSPKYLFRKEGQNVTLSCEQNLNHDAMYWYRQDPGQGLRLIYYSQIVNDFQKGDIAEGYSVSREKKESFPLTVTSAQKNPTAFYLCASSILPSSYNEQFFGPGTRLTVL.

This sequence joins TRBV18 and TRBJ2-1, with a tentative D call TRBD1 (6 bases). Germline CDR1 is KGHSH and CDR2 is LQKENI. Deletions cut 5 bases from V and 0 bases from J, with 14 bases between. This CDR3 comprises 16 residues. DNA for the CDR3: TGTGCCAGCTCAACAAGGGGGATGAGCTCCTACAATGAGCAGTTCTTC. This translates into CASSTRGMSSYNEQFF.

The CDR3 protein is CASSPLGIGVDEQFF. The DNA for the CDR3 is TGTGCCAGCAGCCCACTAGGAATTGGAGTGGATGAGCAGTTCTTC. The genes are TRBV5-8 and TRBJ2-1; possible D gene TRBD2, 5 bases. CDR3 length: 15 residues. The V end was cut by 4 bases, the J end by 8 bases, with 19 bases between. The germline CDR1 and CDR2 sequences are SGHTS and YDEGEE.

The gene calls are TRBV4-2 and TRBJ2-7; D gene unclear. The V gene's germline CDR1 is LGHNA and CDR2 YNFKEQ. V gave up 6 bases and J gave up 0 bases, with 15 bases separating them. The CDR3 runs 15 residues. CDR3 region: CASRRVAVDSYEQYF. CDR3 DNA sequence: TGTGCCAGCAGGCGTGTCGCGGTCGACTCCTACGAGCAGTACTTC.

The chain joins TRBV6-5 to TRBJ1-2; D may be TRBD1 (6 bases). V lost 7 bases and J 5 bases, leaving 11 bases between the germline ends. The CDR3 covers 12 residues. Germline V gives CDR1 MNHEY, CDR2 SVGAGI. The CDR3 reads CASTGQLYGYTF. The CDR3, as DNA: TGTGCCAGCACCGGACAGCTTTATGGCTACACCTTC.

The chain carries TRBV2 and TRBJ1-5, with D perhaps TRBD1 (6 bases). The germline V gene encodes CDR1 SNHLY and CDR2 FYNNEI. The CDR3 has 13 amino acids. The V end was cut by 6 bases, the J end by 8 bases, with 14 bases between. The CDR3 nucleotides are TGTGCCAGCAGGGGATGGGGGCTGGAGCCCCAGCATTTT. This sequence encodes CASRGWGLEPQHF.

In this sample, this clone turned up once. V and J are TRBV5-1 and TRBJ2-3; possibly TRBD2 for D (6 bases). V lost 0 bases and J 2 bases, leaving 7 bases between the germline ends. The CDR3 has 14 residues. Germline CDR1 is SGHRS and CDR2 is YFSETQ. CDR3 DNA sequence: TGCGCCAGCAGCTTGGGGACTACCACAGATACGCAGTATTTT. It is translated as CASSLGTTTDTQYF.

CDR3 nucleotides: TGTGCCAGCCAAAAACTAGCGGGAGGGCCACATGAGCAGTTCTTC. It codes for CASQKLAGGPHEQFF. The chain joins TRBV6-5 to TRBJ2-1; the match to TRBD2 covers 13 bases. There are 15 residues in the CDR3. Trimming at V came to 8 bases and at J to 8 bases, leaving 9 bases not matched to a gene. The V gene's germline CDR1 is MNHEY and CDR2 SVGAGI.

The chain has TRBV6-7 and TRBJ1-5, with D maybe TRBD1 (6 bases). TRBV6-7 is an ORF, and what it does is uncertain. The ends were cut back, 2 bases at V and 7 bases at J, with 15 bases in the middle. The CDR3 contains 15 residues. The CDR3 bases are TGTGCCAGCAGTTACGAGTCAGGGGTTCGACAGCCCCAGCATTTT. It encodes CASSYESGVRQPQHF.

V gene TRBV19 combines with J gene TRBJ2-5, with 7 bases identical to TRBD1. The J segment lost 5 bases and the V segment lost 1 base, leaving 7 bases of the junction unmatched. Germline lookup yields CDR1 LNHDA and CDR2 SQIVND (reference sequence). The CDR3 length is 15 residues. The CDR3 nucleotides read TGTGCCAGTAGTATAGGGTGGCAGGGGGTCGAGACCCAGTACTTC. Its translation is CASSIGWQGVETQYF.

The V and J genes are TRBV28 and TRBJ1-6; D is unresolved. V lost 5 bases and J lost 13, with 15 bases in between. The CDR3 spans 13 residues. Germline lookup yields CDR1 MDHEN and CDR2 SYDVKM. CDR3 in DNA: TGTGCCAGCAGTCCCCCCTCCTTCGGGCCCCTCCACTTT. Translating gives CASSPPSFGPLHF. Full variable domain (outside the CDR3, taken from reference TRBV28 and TRBJ1-6): DVKVTQSSRYLVKRTGEKVFLECVQDMDHENMFWYRQDPGLGLRLIYFSYDVKMKEKGDIPEGYSVSREKKERFSLILESASTNQTSMYLCASSPPSFGPLHFGNGTRLTVT.

The V gene is TRBV10-3, the J gene TRBJ2-6, with a weak D call TRBD1 (6 bases). The V gene's germline CDR1 is ENHRY and CDR2 SYGVKD. This CDR3 has 14 residues. Trimming pared 6 bases from V and 10 bases from J, leaving 16 bases between. CDR3 nucleotides: TGTGCCATCAGATCTCACGGGCAGGGGAACGTCCTGACTTTC. Amino acid sequence: CAIRSHGQGNVLTF.

DNA for the CDR3: TGTGCCAGCAGTTTGGGGGGACAGGGTGATTCACCCCTCCACTTT. Translation: CASSLGGQGDSPLHF. The rearrangement uses TRBV27 and TRBJ1-6; TRBD1 agrees at 9 bases. The germline V gene has CDR1 MNHEY and CDR2 SMNVEV (reference sequence). The CDR3 extends over 15 amino acids. The junction had 5 bases not matched to a gene; V was cut back by 3 bases and J by 8 bases.

The CDR3 spells CASSYGTGRNEKLFF. CDR3 in DNA: TGTGCCAGCAGTTACGGGACAGGGAGAAATGAAAAACTGTTTTTT. The chain links TRBV6-5 to TRBJ1-4; 9 positions agree with TRBD1. Looked up from germline, CDR1 is MNHEY and CDR2 is SVGAGI. The CDR3 totals 15 residues. V was pared by 2 bases and J by 5 bases, with 3 bases of the junction left unmatched.

This clone turned up a few times. The chain carries TRBV30 and TRBJ1-5; 9 bases are shared with TRBD1. This CDR3 is 14 amino acids long. The V gene's germline CDR1 is GTSNPN and CDR2 SVGIG (reference sequence). Trimming took 5 bases from V and 2 from J; bases not matched to a gene: 4. CDR3 coding DNA: TGTGCCTGGGGACGACAGGGGGGCAATCAGCCCCAGCATTTT. It translates to CAWGRQGGNQPQHF.

As concerns this clone: This CDR3 is also generated by other DNA sequences in the sample. V and J are TRBV18 and TRBJ2-5; perhaps TRBD1 as D (5 bases). The CDR3 contains 14 residues. Trimming removed 3 bases from V and 1 base from J, with 9 bases in between. CDR1 and CDR2 from the germline V gene are KGHSH and LQKENI. The CDR3 DNA reads TGTGCCAGCTCACCTGGACACGGCCAAGAGACCCAGTACTTC. Protein product: CASSPGHGQETQYF.

The chain joins TRBV11-2 to TRBJ1-1; 7 nucleotides align to TRBD1. This CDR3 has 13 amino acids. Looked up from germline, CDR1 is SGHAT and CDR2 is FQNNGV. The ends lost 5 bases at V and 0 bases at J; junction bases unmatched: 0. The CDR3 spells CASSGTVNTEAFF. The CDR3 DNA reads TGTGCCAGCAGCGGGACAGTGAACACTGAAGCTTTCTTT.

The chain links TRBV5-1 to TRBJ2-7; the match to TRBD1 covers 7 bases. The CDR3 is 14 residues long. Germline trimming cut 4 bases from V and 2 bases from J; bases unmatched to any gene: 6. Germline CDR1 and CDR2: SGHRS and YFSETQ. The CDR3 DNA follows: TGCGCCAGCAGCATAGGGACAGTTACCTACGAGCAGTACTTC. Amino acid sequence: CASSIGTVTYEQYF.

This clone turned up a few times. The same CDR3 also results from other DNA sequences found in this sample. This chain connects TRBV7-2 to TRBJ2-5; 8 nucleotides align to TRBD2. V shed 2 bases and J 5 bases; nucleotides not matched to a gene: 1. Per the germline V gene, CDR1 is SGHTA and CDR2 is FQGNSA. This CDR3 contains 13 residues. The CDR3 sequence: CASSLTGGETQYF. DNA of the CDR3: TGTGCCAGCAGCTTAACGGGGGGGGAGACCCAGTACTTC.

The J gene is TRBJ1-3, the V gene TRBV11-2; D remains unclear. The V end was cut by 5 bases, the J end by 1 base, with 6 bases between. The CDR3 totals 13 residues. Per the germline V gene, CDR1 is SGHAT and CDR2 is FQNNGV. The chain's CDR3 is CASSLSSGNTIYF. CDR3 DNA sequence: TGTGCCAGCAGCCTCTCGTCTGGAAACACCATATATTTT.

Only one count was recorded for this clone. This chain uses TRBV5-5 with TRBJ1-2; 7 bases match TRBD1. Germline V lookup: CDR1 SGHKS, CDR2 YYEKEE (reference sequence). V shed 2 bases and J 2 bases; nucleotides not matched to a gene: 12. The CDR3 is 17 residues long. Here the CDR3 DNA reads TGTGCCAGCAGCTTACGAGCGACCCGGGACAGAAACTATGGCTACACCTTC. This gives the protein CASSLRATRDRNYGYTF.

This clone was counted between two and nine times. This chain uses TRBV15 with TRBJ2-1, with D unresolved. Trimming removed 1 base from V and 0 bases from J, with 4 bases in between. Germline V gene sequence: CDR1 LNHNV, CDR2 YYDKDF (reference sequence). This CDR3 has 14 amino acids. Written as DNA, the CDR3 is TGTGCCACCAGCAGAGGGAGCTCCTACAATGAGCAGTTCTTC. This codes for CATSRGSSYNEQFF.

This rearrangement joins TRBV19 to TRBJ2-4, with TRBD1 matching 7 bases. CDR3 size: 15 residues. Germline CDR1 reads LNHDA; CDR2 reads SQIVND (reference sequence). Trimming cost V 7 bases and J 4 bases; bases outside gene matches: 10. The CDR3 DNA is TGTGCCAGTACCGCGGCGGACAGGATAAAAAACATTCAGTACTTC. Translation gives CASTAADRIKNIQYF.

The gene calls are TRBV21-1 and TRBJ1-3. TRBV21-1 is listed as a pseudogene. The CDR3 loop spans 14 amino acids. This chain's CDR3 is CASSKELRGDTIYF. For the CDR3, the DNA is TGTGCCAGCAGCAAAGAGTTGCGGGGAGACACCATATATTTT.

The chain joins TRBV25-1 to TRBJ1-3; no clear D. This CDR3 is 16 amino acids long. V was clipped by 5 bases and J by 0 bases, with 14 bases between them. CDR1 is MGHDK and CDR2 is SYGVNS in the germline V gene. For the CDR3, the DNA is TGTGCCAGCAGTTCTATCCCCAGCGGCTCTGGAAACACCATATATTTT. This gives the protein CASSSIPSGSGNTIYF.

The rearrangement joins TRBV5-1 to TRBJ2-2, with 12 positions matching TRBD2. This CDR3 has 16 amino acids. With 0 bases clipped from V and 6 bases from J, the junction kept 3 bases outside the gene matches. CDR1 and CDR2 from the germline V gene are SGHRS and YFSETQ. The CDR3, as DNA: TGCGCCAGCAGCTTGGCTAGCGGGAGGGCCCCCGGGGAGCTGTTTTTT. Translating gives CASSLASGRAPGELFF.

V is TRBV28 and J is TRBJ2-5; 10 bases line up with TRBD1. Trimming took 6 bases from V and 7 from J; bases not matched to a gene: 5. This CDR3 comprises 13 residues. Germline V CDR1 and CDR2: MDHEN, SYDVKM. CDR3 protein: CASSRQGAGTQYF. The CDR3 DNA follows: TGTGCCAGCAGCCGACAGGGGGCAGGGACCCAGTACTTC.

The chain is built from TRBV19 and TRBJ1-4; TRBD1 might be the D (5 bases). Trimming pared 5 bases from V and 3 bases from J, leaving 16 bases between. Per the germline V gene, CDR1 is LNHDA and CDR2 is SQIVND (reference sequence). This CDR3 comprises 16 residues. The CDR3 DNA reads TGTGCCAGTAGTGACTACCGGGGGGTGTCTAATGAAAAACTGTTTTTT. It encodes CASSDYRGVSNEKLFF.

The J gene is TRBJ2-1, the V gene TRBV28, with 8 bases lining up with TRBD2. This CDR3 is built from 17 residues. In germline, CDR1 is MDHEN, CDR2 SYDVKM. V lost 8 bases and J lost 5; bases outside the gene matches: 17. The CDR3 is CASPPSDRGGRNNEQFF. CDR3 nucleotides: TGTGCCAGCCCTCCGTCTGACCGGGGGGGCCGCAACAATGAGCAGTTCTTC.